This entry lists 6 T cell receptor beta chains sequenced from one sample in a study of OX40 agonist ivuxolimab in advanced cancers. The data were produced by immunoSEQ multiplex PCR, yet TCRdb's version contains in-frame clones alone and is incomplete. The sample shows 40,000 to 50,000 clones, 86% of them seen only once. The sequencing used CD4+ or CD8+ T cells sorted from blood, collected in a trial of the OX40 agonist ivuxolimab. These receptors originate from an adult with an advanced solid tumor such as melanoma, head and neck, liver or kidney cancer.

This chain links TRBV27 with TRBJ2-7, with TRBD2 as a possible D gene (6 bases). Between the trimmed V and J ends, which lost 0 bases and 7 bases, there was a span of 10 bases. CDR3 size: 13 residues. The germline V gene has CDR1 MNHEY and CDR2 SMNVEV (reference sequence). CDR3 DNA sequence: TGTGCCAGCAGTTTATCCCTGGGGAGGGAGCAGTACTTC. It specifies CASSLSLGREQYF.

This clone was found a few times. CDR3 coding DNA: TGTGCCAGCAGCTTGGGAACAGGGTACTCCTACGAGCAGTACTTC. Translation: CASSLGTGYSYEQYF. The chain has TRBV5-5 and TRBJ2-7, with D perhaps TRBD1 (6 bases). The germline V gene has CDR1 SGHKS and CDR2 YYEKEE (reference sequence). The CDR3 loop spans 15 amino acids. V gave up 0 bases and J gave up 0 bases, with 10 bases separating them.

The V gene is TRBV4-1, the J gene TRBJ1-6; D is undetermined. Germline lookup yields CDR1 MGHRA and CDR2 YSYEKL. This CDR3 comprises 18 residues. Trimming left V 0 bases short and J 0 bases short, with 12 bases between. The CDR3 here is CASSQELGASSYNSPLHF. The CDR3 nucleotides read TGCGCCAGCAGCCAAGAACTGGGTGCAAGCTCCTATAATTCACCCCTCCACTTT.

This clone was observed many times. The genes are TRBV15 and TRBJ1-2; perhaps TRBD1 as D (6 bases). V lost 0 bases and J lost 8, with 19 bases in between. CDR3 length equals 16 residues. The germline gives CDR1 LNHNV, CDR2 YYDKDF (reference sequence). The CDR3 reads CATSRDGGGWISGYTF. Here the CDR3 DNA reads TGTGCCACCAGCAGAGATGGGGGGGGCTGGATATCGGGCTACACCTTC.

The V call is TRBV7-9, the J call TRBJ2-1; tentative D call: TRBD2 (6 bases). Germline CDR1 SEHNR, CDR2 FQNEAQ (reference sequence). The length of the CDR3 is 14 residues. The V end lost 5 bases, the J end lost 9 bases, and 17 bases lay between the germline ends. CDR3 bases: TGTGCCAGCAGCGGATCGGGGACTTTACCTGAGCAGTTCTTC. The encoded protein is CASSGSGTLPEQFF.

Only one count was recorded for this clone. V gene TRBV15 combines with J gene TRBJ1-1; weak D call: TRBD1 (6 bases). Germline V gene sequence: CDR1 LNHNV, CDR2 YYDKDF (reference sequence). The V and J ends lost 1 base and 3 bases respectively, with 12 bases between them. This CDR3 has 15 residues. CDR3 residues: CATSRGGQVYTEAFF. The CDR3, as DNA: TGTGCCACCAGCAGAGGGGGACAAGTCTACACTGAAGCTTTCTTT.